Presented here are 26 T cell receptor beta chains from one specimen sequenced in a study of T cell responses to AZD1222 COVID-19 vaccine (dated by TCRdb to the early 2020s). To prepare the library, the immunoSEQ multiplex PCR assay was applied. Imported from immuneACCESS, the table was reduced by TCRdb to in-frame sequences with V and J called. These copies leave out some clones; in studies compared against another copy, an unresolved V gene accounts for under half, and the cause of the remainder is not known. The sample has approximately 100,000 clones on record, 85% to 90% of them singletons. The leading ten clones occupy around 17% of the sample. The time point label for this specimen denotes: baseline before first vaccination. The starting material was peripheral blood, obtained on day 0 of AZD1222 vaccination. These receptors all come from an adult in good health.

The chain employs TRBV7-6 and TRBJ2-1; 7 bases fit TRBD1. With 5 bases clipped from V and 6 bases from J, the junction kept 10 bases outside the gene matches. Germline assignment: CDR1 SGHVS and CDR2 FNYEAQ. The CDR3 covers 15 residues. The CDR3 sequence is CASSAGTAGGNEQFF. The CDR3, as DNA: TGTGCCAGCAGCGCCGGGACAGCTGGGGGCAATGAGCAGTTCTTC.

On this clone: Other DNA sequences in this specimen translate into the identical CDR3. The rearrangement uses TRBV5-1 and TRBJ1-2; D remains ambiguous. The germline CDR1 and CDR2 sequences are SGHRS and YFSETQ. This CDR3 is 12 amino acids long. V lost 5 bases to trimming and J lost 0 bases, with 5 bases between them. The CDR3 nucleotides are TGCGCCAGCAGTTCCACTAACTATGGCTACACCTTC. As protein: CASSSTNYGYTF.

The chain links TRBV4-1 to TRBJ2-2; 9 bases align to TRBD1. The CDR3 spans 17 residues. Looked up from germline, CDR1 is MGHRA and CDR2 is YSYEKL. V trimming: 4 bases; J trimming: 7 bases; junction bases outside the gene matches: 13. The CDR3 bases are TGCGCCAGCAGCCCGAGGCGGACAGGGGAAAGGGACGGGGAGCTGTTTTTT. It codes for CASSPRRTGERDGELFF.

V gene TRBV12-3 or TRBV12-4 combines with J gene TRBJ2-2, with D perhaps TRBD1 (6 bases). V was shortened by 5 bases and J by 4 bases, with 8 bases between the two germline ends. The CDR3 runs 13 residues. CDR3 amino acids: CASSQGSTGELFF. For the CDR3, the DNA is TGTGCCAGCAGTCAGGGGAGCACCGGGGAGCTGTTTTTT.

This rearrangement joins TRBV28 to TRBJ1-2, with TRBD1 identical over 7 bases. The CDR3 covers 14 residues. CDR1 is MDHEN and CDR2 is SYDVKM in the germline V gene. Trimming cost V 6 bases and J 4 bases; bases outside gene matches: 8. CDR3 in DNA: TGTGCCAGCAGCAACAGGGGCTACCTCTATGGCTACACCTTC. Protein sequence: CASSNRGYLYGYTF.

The chain combines TRBV10-3 with TRBJ2-7; 8 positions match TRBD1. V shed 6 bases and J 0 bases; nucleotides not matched to a gene: 13. This CDR3 has 17 amino acids. Per germline, CDR1 ENHRY and CDR2 SYGVKD. The CDR3: CAISGTGLGGSSYEQYF. The CDR3 DNA sequence: TGTGCCATCAGCGGGACAGGCCTTGGAGGATCCTCCTACGAGCAGTACTTC.

The chain carries TRBV4-1 and TRBJ1-5; D is perhaps TRBD1 (5 bases). The CDR3 consists of 13 residues. Trimming removed 4 bases at V and 7 bases at J, with 11 bases between. CDR1 is MGHRA, CDR2 YSYEKL, per germline. For the CDR3, the DNA is TGCGCCAGCAGCCCCGCCCGGGGCCAGCCCCAGCATTTT. Translating it yields CASSPARGQPQHF.

In its sample, this clone was seen a few times. The CDR3: CASSQFRGSTDTQYF. The CDR3 DNA reads TGTGCCAGCAGCCAGTTTAGGGGGAGCACAGATACGCAGTATTTT. The rearrangement uses TRBV14 and TRBJ2-3, with a tentative D call TRBD1 (6 bases). The CDR3 consists of 15 residues. Between the trimmed V and J ends, which lost 3 bases and 0 bases, there was a span of 10 bases. Germline CDR1 and CDR2: SGHDN and FVKESK.

Points on this clone: Germline and junction disagree at one end, which may indicate a read error. CDR3 DNA: TGTGCCAGTAGTATAGATGGGGGACAGGGGGCTGCGAAATTT. It yields the protein CASSIDGGQGAAKF. The chain combines TRBV19 with TRBJ2-3, with TRBD1 identical over 12 bases. Germline V gene sequence: CDR1 LNHDA, CDR2 SQIVND (reference sequence). The CDR3 runs to 14 residues.

V usage is TRBV28 and J usage is TRBJ2-7, with TRBD1 matching 7 bases. Germline CDR1 MDHEN, CDR2 SYDVKM. This CDR3 spans 14 amino acids. With V trimmed by 6 bases and J by 2 bases, 7 bases remained unmatched. CDR3: CASRIEGATYEQYF. The CDR3 coding sequence is TGTGCCAGCAGGATTGAGGGGGCGACCTACGAGCAGTACTTC. Full variable domain (outside the CDR3, taken from reference TRBV28 and TRBJ2-7): DVKVTQSSRYLVKRTGEKVFLECVQDMDHENMFWYRQDPGLGLRLIYFSYDVKMKEKGDIPEGYSVSREKKERFSLILESASTNQTSMYLCASRIEGATYEQYFGPGTRLTVT.

The genes are TRBV15 and TRBJ1-5, with 8 bases lining up with TRBD1. The CDR3 is 15 amino acids. CDR1 is LNHNV, CDR2 YYDKDF, per germline (reference sequence). Trimming at V came to 3 bases and at J to 2 bases, leaving 3 bases not matched to a gene. CDR3 DNA: TGTGCCACCAGCAGGGAACAGGGGGGCAATCAGCCCCAGCATTTT. Amino acid sequence: CATSREQGGNQPQHF.

The chain uses TRBV15 and TRBJ2-5; 8 bases align to TRBD1. J gave up 4 bases and V 0 bases, and 4 bases lay outside the gene matches. Germline CDR1 LNHNV, CDR2 YYDKDF (reference sequence). The length of the CDR3 is 15 residues. This CDR3 is CATSRDGTGGETQYF. CDR3 bases: TGTGCCACCAGCAGAGATGGGACAGGAGGAGAGACCCAGTACTTC.

This chain links TRBV18 with TRBJ1-1, with D possibly matching TRBD1 (5 bases). Per germline, CDR1 KGHSH and CDR2 LQKENI. There are 14 residues in the CDR3. The V end was cut by 2 bases, the J end by 2 bases, with 9 bases between. The CDR3 DNA follows: TGTGCCAGCTCACCAGACAGCTATAACACTGAAGCTTTCTTT. The encoded protein is CASSPDSYNTEAFF.

This chain links TRBV6-5 with TRBJ1-1, with 7 bases fitting TRBD1. Trimming cost V 2 bases and J 4 bases; bases outside gene matches: 4. The CDR3 contains 14 residues. CDR1 is MNHEY, CDR2 SVGAGI, per germline. CDR3 amino acids: CASSYGQASTEAFF. CDR3 bases: TGTGCCAGCAGTTACGGACAGGCCAGCACTGAAGCTTTCTTT.

This chain uses TRBV28 with TRBJ2-7; D tentatively fits TRBD1 or TRBD2 (5 bases each). CDR1 and CDR2 (germline): MDHEN, SYDVKM. The CDR3 runs 15 residues. V shed 7 bases and J shed 6 bases, with 22 bases lying between them. CDR3 residues: CASTFQGRRLLEQYF. The CDR3 nucleotides read TGTGCCAGCACCTTTCAGGGACGAAGATTGCTCGAGCAGTACTTC.

The V gene is TRBV19, the J gene TRBJ2-7; either TRBD1 or TRBD2 may fit D (6 bases each). The V gene's germline CDR1 is LNHDA and CDR2 SQIVND (reference sequence). Trimming pared 0 bases from V and 7 bases from J, leaving 10 bases between. The CDR3 extends over 13 amino acids. The CDR3 loop reads CASSIEQGLEQYF. DNA of the CDR3: TGTGCCAGTAGTATAGAACAGGGACTTGAGCAGTACTTC.

Turning to this clone: Other DNA sequences in this specimen translate into the identical CDR3. V usage is TRBV6-1 and J usage is TRBJ1-1; the D is unclear. The CDR3 extends over 12 amino acids. Germline V gene lookup returns CDR1 MNHNS and CDR2 SASEGT. V lost 3 bases and J lost 4, with 6 bases in between. In DNA, the CDR3 is TGTGCCAGCAGTGAGGTCGGCACTGAAGCTTTCTTT. Its translation: CASSEVGTEAFF.

This rearrangement joins TRBV11-3 to TRBJ2-5, with 14 bases lining up with TRBD2. The ends lost 5 bases at V and 4 bases at J; junction bases unmatched: 3. Germline loops: CDR1 SGHNT, CDR2 YENEEA. This CDR3 has 15 residues. In nucleotides, the CDR3 is TGTGCCAGCAGCCCGGGACTAGCGGGGGCAGAGACCCAGTACTTC. It translates to CASSPGLAGAETQYF.

The rearrangement uses TRBV18 and TRBJ2-2; D possibly corresponds to TRBD2 (5 bases). CDR3 length equals 12 residues. The germline gives CDR1 KGHSH, CDR2 LQKENI. Trimming removed 6 bases from V and 4 bases from J, with 6 bases in between. The CDR3 protein is CASSRGTGELFF. In DNA form, the CDR3 reads TGTGCCAGCTCTCGGGGCACCGGGGAGCTGTTTTTT.

This rearrangement joins TRBV3-1 (or the pseudogene TRBV3-2) to TRBJ1-1; tentatively, D is TRBD1 (5 bases). Trimming removed 2 bases from V and 0 bases from J, with 13 bases in between. This CDR3 contains 16 residues. The V gene's germline CDR1 is LGHDT and CDR2 YNNKEL (reference sequence). The CDR3 region has the DNA TGTGCCAGCAGCCAACCCGGGGGGGTCATGAACACTGAAGCTTTCTTT. It translates to CASSQPGGVMNTEAFF.

The chain employs TRBV27 and TRBJ2-7; 14 bases fit TRBD2. Germline CDR1 and CDR2: MNHEY and SMNVEV (reference sequence). The V gene end was trimmed by 5 bases and the J gene end by 1 base; junction bases not matched to a gene: 16. The CDR3 extends over 20 amino acids. CDR3 region: CASSVRDSGTSGSGSYEQYF. CDR3 DNA: TGTGCCAGCAGTGTACGAGATTCCGGGACTAGCGGGAGTGGATCCTACGAGCAGTACTTC.

The rearrangement links TRBV10-3 to TRBJ1-2; perhaps TRBD1 as D (6 bases). Germline lookup yields CDR1 ENHRY and CDR2 SYGVKD. V dropped 0 bases and J dropped 8 bases, with 16 bases sitting between them. The CDR3 has 15 residues. The CDR3 spells CAISESWTELRGYTF. CDR3 in DNA: TGTGCCATCAGTGAGTCCTGGACAGAGTTACGCGGCTACACCTTC.

This sequence joins TRBV10-3 and TRBJ2-5; TRBD2 aligns across 10 bases. J gave up 1 base and V 6 bases, and 5 bases lay outside the gene matches. CDR1 is ENHRY and CDR2 is SYGVKD in the germline V gene. This CDR3 is 15 amino acids long. CDR3 loop: CAIRRSGGAQETQYF. The DNA for the CDR3 is TGTGCCATCAGGAGAAGCGGGGGGGCCCAAGAGACCCAGTACTTC.

The chain employs TRBV6-7 and TRBJ1-4, with D maybe TRBD1 (5 bases). TRBV6-7 is an ORF, and what it does is uncertain. V was clipped by 5 bases and J by 5 bases, with 15 bases between them. The length of the CDR3 is 15 residues. CDR3 protein: CASSGGKGSNEKLFF. The CDR3 coding sequence is TGTGCCAGCAGTGGGGGGAAGGGTTCCAATGAAAAACTGTTTTTT.

This sequence joins TRBV6-2 or TRBV6-3 and TRBJ1-2, with D perhaps TRBD1 (5 bases). The V end was cut by 1 base, the J end by 8 bases, with 11 bases between. Germline loops: CDR1 MNHEY, CDR2 SVGEGT. The CDR3 is 13 amino acids. Written as DNA, the CDR3 is TGTGCCAGCAGTTACTTGGGGCCGGGGGGCTACACCTTC. Its protein is CASSYLGPGGYTF.

The rearrangement links TRBV19 to TRBJ1-5; D is unresolved. V shed 1 base and J shed 4 bases, with 14 bases lying between them. This CDR3 region has 16 residues. Germline lookup yields CDR1 LNHDA and CDR2 SQIVND (reference sequence). In nucleotides, the CDR3 is TGTGCCAGTAGTATAGCCAGAGGGATACGAAATCAGCCCCAGCATTTT. Translating it yields CASSIARGIRNQPQHF.